This T cell receptor beta chain comes out of a study of cytomegalovirus exposure and HLA in healthy donors. It was with 60 Vbeta and 13 Jbeta primers that the PCR ran. Assay used: immunoSEQ multiplex PCR; TCRdb lists only in-frame clones, some missing. The sample has some 120,000 clones; about four fifths are singletons. Germline lookup yields CDR1 SGHNT and CDR2 YYREEE (reference sequence). The J segment lost 2 bases and the V segment lost 4 bases, leaving 4 bases of the junction unmatched. CDR3 length equals 14 residues. The specimen was PBMCs. V usage is TRBV5-4 and J usage is TRBJ2-3; 7 nucleotides line up with TRBD1. The receptor was isolated from a young man in good health and CMV-seronegative. The DNA of the CDR3 is TGTGCCAGCAGCACGGGACAGCACACAGATACGCAGTATTTT. Translated, it gives CASSTGQHTDTQYF.